This T cell receptor beta chain was documented in a study of response to subunit inactivated influenza vaccine. Study-level findings and limits: The authors offered the suggestion that each seasonal influenza vaccination recruits few new T cells.

This clonotype came up many times. Its antigen is currently unknown. The CDR3 length is 16 residues. Germline V gene lookup returns CDR1 MNHEY and CDR2 SMNVEV (reference sequence). With 6 bases removed from V and 2 bases from J, the gap between germline ends came to 20 bases. TCRdb reprocessed the RT-PCR reads via MiXCR and lists one record per CDR3 protein. The data hold around 490,000 distinct CDR3 sequences, with less than 10% observed a single time. The J gene is TRBJ2-7, the V gene TRBV27; maybe TRBD2 (5 bases). The clonotype was recovered from a man aged 50 to 69 who received an inactivated influenza vaccine. The sample consisted of PBMCs from blood, taken 23 to 25 months after vaccination. CDR3 DNA: TGTGCCAGCAGCTCACTCTGGGCGGGTGCCCCCTACGAGCAGTACTTC. It specifies CASSSLWAGAPYEQYF.